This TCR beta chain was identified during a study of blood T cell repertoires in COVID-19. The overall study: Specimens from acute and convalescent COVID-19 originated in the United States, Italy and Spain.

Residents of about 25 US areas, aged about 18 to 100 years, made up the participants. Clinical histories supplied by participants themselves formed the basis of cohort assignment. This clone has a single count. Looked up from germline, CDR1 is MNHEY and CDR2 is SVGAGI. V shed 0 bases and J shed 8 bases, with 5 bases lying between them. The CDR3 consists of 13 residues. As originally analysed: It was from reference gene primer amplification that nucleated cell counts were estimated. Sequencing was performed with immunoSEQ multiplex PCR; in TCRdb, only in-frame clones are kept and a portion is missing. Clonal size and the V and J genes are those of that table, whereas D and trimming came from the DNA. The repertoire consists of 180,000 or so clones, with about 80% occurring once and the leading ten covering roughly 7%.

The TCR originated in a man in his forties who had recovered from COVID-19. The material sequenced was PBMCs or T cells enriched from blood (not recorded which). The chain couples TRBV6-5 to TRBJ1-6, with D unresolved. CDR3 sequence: CASSYSEDSPLHF. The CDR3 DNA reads TGTGCCAGCAGTTACTCTGAGGATTCACCCCTCCACTTT.